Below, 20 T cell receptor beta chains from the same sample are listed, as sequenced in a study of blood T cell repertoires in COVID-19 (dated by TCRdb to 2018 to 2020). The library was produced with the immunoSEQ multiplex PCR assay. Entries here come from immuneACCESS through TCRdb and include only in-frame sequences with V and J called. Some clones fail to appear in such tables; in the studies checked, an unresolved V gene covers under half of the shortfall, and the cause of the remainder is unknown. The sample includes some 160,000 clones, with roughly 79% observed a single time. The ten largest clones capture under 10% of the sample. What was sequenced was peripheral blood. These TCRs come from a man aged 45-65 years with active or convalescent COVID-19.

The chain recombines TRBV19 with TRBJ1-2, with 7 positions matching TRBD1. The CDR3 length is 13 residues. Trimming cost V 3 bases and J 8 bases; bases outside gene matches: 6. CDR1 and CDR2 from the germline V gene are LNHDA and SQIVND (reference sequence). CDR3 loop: CASSIGTAGGYTF. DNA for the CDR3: TGTGCCAGTAGTATTGGGACAGCAGGAGGCTACACCTTC.

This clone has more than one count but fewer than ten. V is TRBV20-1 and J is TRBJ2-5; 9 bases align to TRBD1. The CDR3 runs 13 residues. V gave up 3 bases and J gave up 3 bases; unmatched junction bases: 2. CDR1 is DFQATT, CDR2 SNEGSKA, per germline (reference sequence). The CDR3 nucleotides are TGCAGTGCTAGTACAGGGGGCGAAGAGACCCAGTACTTC. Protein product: CSASTGGEETQYF.

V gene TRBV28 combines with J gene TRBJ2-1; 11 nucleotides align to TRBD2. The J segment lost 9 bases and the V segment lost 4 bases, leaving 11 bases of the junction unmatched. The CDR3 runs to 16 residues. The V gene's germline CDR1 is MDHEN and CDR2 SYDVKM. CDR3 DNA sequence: TGTGCCAGCAGTTCCCTTAGCGGGAGGGGTTCGGGTGAGCAGTTCTTC. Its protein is CASSSLSGRGSGEQFF.

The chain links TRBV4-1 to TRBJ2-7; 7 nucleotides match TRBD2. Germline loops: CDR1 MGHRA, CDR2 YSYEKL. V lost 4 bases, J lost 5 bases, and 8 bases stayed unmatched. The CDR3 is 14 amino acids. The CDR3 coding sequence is TGCGCCAGCAGCCCCATGGGCGGGAGCGACGAGCAGTACTTC. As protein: CASSPMGGSDEQYF.

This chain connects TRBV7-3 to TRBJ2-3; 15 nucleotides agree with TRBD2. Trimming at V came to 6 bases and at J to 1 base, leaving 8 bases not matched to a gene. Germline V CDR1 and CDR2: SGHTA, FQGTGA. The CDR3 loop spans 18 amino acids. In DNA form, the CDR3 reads TGTGCCAGCAGATCGGGACTAGCGGGAGGTTGGGGCACAGATACGCAGTATTTT. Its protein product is CASRSGLAGGWGTDTQYF.

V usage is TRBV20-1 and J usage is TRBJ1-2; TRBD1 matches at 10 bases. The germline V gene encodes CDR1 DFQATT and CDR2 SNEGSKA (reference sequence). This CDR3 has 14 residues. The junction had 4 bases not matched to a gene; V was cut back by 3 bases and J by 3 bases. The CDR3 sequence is CSASGQGVDYGYTF. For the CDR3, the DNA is TGCAGTGCTAGTGGACAGGGGGTTGACTATGGCTACACCTTC.

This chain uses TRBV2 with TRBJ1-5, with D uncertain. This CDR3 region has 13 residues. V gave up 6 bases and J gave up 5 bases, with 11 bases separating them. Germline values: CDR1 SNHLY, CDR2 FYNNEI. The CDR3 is CASRRGADQPQHF. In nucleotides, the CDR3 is TGTGCCAGCAGGCGGGGAGCTGATCAGCCCCAGCATTTT.

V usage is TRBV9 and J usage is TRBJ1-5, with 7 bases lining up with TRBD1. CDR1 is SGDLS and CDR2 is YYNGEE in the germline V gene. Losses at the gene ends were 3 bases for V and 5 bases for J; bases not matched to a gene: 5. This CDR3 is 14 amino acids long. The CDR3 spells CASSGDSGDQPQHF. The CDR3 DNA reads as TGTGCCAGCAGCGGGGACAGTGGCGATCAGCCCCAGCATTTT.

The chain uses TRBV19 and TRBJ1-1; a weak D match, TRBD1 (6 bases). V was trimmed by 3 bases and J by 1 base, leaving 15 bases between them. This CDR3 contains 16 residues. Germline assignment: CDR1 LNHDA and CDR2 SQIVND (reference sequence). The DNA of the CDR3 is TGTGCCAGTAGTATTAGAAGGGGGACGGGGAACACTGAAGCTTTCTTT. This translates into CASSIRRGTGNTEAFF.

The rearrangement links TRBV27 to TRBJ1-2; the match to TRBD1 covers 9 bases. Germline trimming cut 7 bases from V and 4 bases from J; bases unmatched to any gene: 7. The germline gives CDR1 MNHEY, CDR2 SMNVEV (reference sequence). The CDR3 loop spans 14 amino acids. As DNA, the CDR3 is TGTGCCAGCACCTCGACAGGGGGGTTCTATGGCTACACCTTC. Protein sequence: CASTSTGGFYGYTF.

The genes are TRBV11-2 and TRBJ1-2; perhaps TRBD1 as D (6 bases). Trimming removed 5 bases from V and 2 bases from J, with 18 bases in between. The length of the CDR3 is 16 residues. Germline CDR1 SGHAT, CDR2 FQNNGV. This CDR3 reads CASSLRTALTNYGYTF. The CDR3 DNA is TGTGCCAGCAGCCTCAGGACAGCTCTAACGAACTATGGCTACACCTTC.

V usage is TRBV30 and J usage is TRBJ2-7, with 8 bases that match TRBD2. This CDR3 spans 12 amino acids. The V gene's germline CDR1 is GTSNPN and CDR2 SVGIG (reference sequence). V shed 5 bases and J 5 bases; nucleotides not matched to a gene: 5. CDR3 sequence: CAWGTSGHEQYF. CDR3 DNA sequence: TGTGCCTGGGGGACTAGTGGACACGAGCAGTACTTC.

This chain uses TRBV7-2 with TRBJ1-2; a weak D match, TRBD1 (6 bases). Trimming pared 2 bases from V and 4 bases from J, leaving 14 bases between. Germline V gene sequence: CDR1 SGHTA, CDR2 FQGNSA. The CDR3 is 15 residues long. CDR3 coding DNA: TGTGCCAGCAGCTTAAATGCAGGGGAGGGCTATGGCTACACCTTC. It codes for CASSLNAGEGYGYTF.

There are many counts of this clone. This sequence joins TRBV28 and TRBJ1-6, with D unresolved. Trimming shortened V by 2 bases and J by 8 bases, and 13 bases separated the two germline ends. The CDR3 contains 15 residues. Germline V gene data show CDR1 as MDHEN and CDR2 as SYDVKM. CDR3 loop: CASSLGHLGDSPLHF. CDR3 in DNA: TGTGCCAGCAGTTTAGGGCACCTCGGGGATTCACCCCTCCACTTT.

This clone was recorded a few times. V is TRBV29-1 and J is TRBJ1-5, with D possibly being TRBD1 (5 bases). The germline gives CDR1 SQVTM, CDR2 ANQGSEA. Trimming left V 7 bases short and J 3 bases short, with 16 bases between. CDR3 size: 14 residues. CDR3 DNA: TGCAGCGCCCAACTCGCAGGGTCCAATCAGCCCCAGCATTTT. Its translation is CSAQLAGSNQPQHF.

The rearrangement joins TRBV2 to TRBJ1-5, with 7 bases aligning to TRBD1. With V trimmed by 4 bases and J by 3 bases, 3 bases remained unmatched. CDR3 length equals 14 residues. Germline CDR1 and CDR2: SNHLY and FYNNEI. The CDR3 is CASSVGQLNQPQHF. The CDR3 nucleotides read TGTGCCAGCAGTGTGGGACAGCTCAATCAGCCCCAGCATTTT.

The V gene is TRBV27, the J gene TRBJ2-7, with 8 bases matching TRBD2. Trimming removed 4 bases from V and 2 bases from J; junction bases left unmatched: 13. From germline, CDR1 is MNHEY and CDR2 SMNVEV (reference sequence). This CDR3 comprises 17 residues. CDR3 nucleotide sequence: TGTGCCAGCAGTTGGACGAGCGGGGGCGAAGTCACCTACGAGCAGTACTTC. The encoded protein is CASSWTSGGEVTYEQYF.

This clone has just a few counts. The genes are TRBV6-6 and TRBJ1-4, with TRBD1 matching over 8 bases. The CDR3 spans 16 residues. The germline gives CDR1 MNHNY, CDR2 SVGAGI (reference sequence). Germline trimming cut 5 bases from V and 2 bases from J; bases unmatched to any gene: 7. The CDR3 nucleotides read TGTGCCAGCAGTATGCAGGGGGCCAAGACTAATGAAAAACTGTTTTTT. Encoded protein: CASSMQGAKTNEKLFF.

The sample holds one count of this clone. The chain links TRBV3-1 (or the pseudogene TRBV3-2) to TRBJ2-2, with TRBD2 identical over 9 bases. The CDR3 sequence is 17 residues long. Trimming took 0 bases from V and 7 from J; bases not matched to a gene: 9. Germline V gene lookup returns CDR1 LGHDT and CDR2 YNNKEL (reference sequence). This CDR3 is CASSQDWLAGIHGELFF. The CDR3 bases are TGTGCCAGCAGCCAAGATTGGCTAGCGGGAATCCACGGGGAGCTGTTTTTT.

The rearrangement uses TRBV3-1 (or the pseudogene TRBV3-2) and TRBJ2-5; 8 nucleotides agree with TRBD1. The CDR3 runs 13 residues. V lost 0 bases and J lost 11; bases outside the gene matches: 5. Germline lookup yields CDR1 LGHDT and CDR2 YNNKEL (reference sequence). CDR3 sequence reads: CASSQDRTGRQYF. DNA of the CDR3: TGTGCCAGCAGCCAAGATAGGACAGGGAGGCAGTACTTC.